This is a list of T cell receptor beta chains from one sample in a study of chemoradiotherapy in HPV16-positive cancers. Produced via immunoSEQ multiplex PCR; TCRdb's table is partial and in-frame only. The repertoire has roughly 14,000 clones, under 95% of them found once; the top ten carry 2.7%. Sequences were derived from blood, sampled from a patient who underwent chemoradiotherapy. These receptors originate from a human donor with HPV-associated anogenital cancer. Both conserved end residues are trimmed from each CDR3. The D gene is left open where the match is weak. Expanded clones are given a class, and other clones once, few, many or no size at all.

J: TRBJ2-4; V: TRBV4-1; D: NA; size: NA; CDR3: ASSQVSGNLNIQY
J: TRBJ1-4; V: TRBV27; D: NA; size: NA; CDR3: ASSPAWAEKLF
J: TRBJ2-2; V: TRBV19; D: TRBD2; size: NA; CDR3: ASSIIAGGPGELF
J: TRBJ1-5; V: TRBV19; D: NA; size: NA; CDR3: ASRQDQGRNQPQH
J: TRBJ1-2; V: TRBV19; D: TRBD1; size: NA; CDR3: ASSTQGEYGYT
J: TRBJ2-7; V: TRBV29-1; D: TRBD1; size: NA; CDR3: SVEASGGYEQY
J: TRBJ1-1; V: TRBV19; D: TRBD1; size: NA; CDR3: ASSRGQLNTEAF
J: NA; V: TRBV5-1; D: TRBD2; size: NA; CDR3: ASSGPGTSWGYEQY
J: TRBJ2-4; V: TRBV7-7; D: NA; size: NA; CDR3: ASSLGQGGVQY
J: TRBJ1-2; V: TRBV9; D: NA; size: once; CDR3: ASIIGQANYGYT
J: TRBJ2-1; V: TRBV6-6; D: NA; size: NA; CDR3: ASSKTLSSYNEQF
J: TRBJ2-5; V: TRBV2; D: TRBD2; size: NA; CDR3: ASRGLAIQTQY
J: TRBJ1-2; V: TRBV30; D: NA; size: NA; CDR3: AWRGLGSSEYGYT
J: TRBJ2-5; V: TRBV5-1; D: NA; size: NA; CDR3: ASSFGLQETQY
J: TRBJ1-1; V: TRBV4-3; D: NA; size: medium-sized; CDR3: ASSRVGTLDTEAF
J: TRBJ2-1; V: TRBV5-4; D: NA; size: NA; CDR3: ASSLGGAGGSYNEQF
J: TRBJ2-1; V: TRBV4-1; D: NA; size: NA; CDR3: ASSQGLGSSSYNEQF